Each of the 29 T cell receptor beta chains below was sequenced from the same sample in a study of cytomegalovirus exposure and HLA in healthy donors. The PCR contained 60 Vbeta and 13 Jbeta primers. Repertoires were generated with immunoSEQ multiplex PCR, while TCRdb's copy carries only in-frame clones and drops some. This repertoire includes fewer than 110,000 clones. Sequencing input: PBMCs. Receptors were obtained from a man between 40 and 49 years old in good health and CMV-seronegative.

J is TRBJ1-1 and V is TRBV27; 8 bases map to TRBD1. This CDR3 is 15 amino acids long. Germline V gene sequence: CDR1 MNHEY, CDR2 SMNVEV (reference sequence). The ends lost 5 bases at V and 1 base at J; junction bases unmatched: 6. The CDR3 loop reads CASSQWTGRNTEAFF. Written as DNA, the CDR3 is TGTGCCAGCAGTCAATGGACAGGGAGGAACACTGAAGCTTTCTTT.

V usage is TRBV6-5 and J usage is TRBJ1-6; 7 bases are a match to TRBD1. CDR1 and CDR2 (germline): MNHEY, SVGAGI. V was clipped by 1 base and J by 14 bases; unmatched bases: 11. CDR3 length: 15 amino acids. The CDR3 DNA is TGTGCCAGCAGTTACTGGGGACAGTCAAAAGTGGCCCTCCACTTT. Amino acids: CASSYWGQSKVALHF.

The rearrangement links TRBV5-1 to TRBJ2-2; weak D call: TRBD2 (6 bases). Germline CDR1 reads SGHRS; CDR2 reads YFSETQ. V shed 5 bases and J shed 2 bases, with 16 bases lying between them. The CDR3 runs to 16 residues. CDR3 sequence: CASRITGLRNTGELFF. The CDR3 DNA reads TGCGCCAGCAGGATCACGGGACTCAGAAACACCGGGGAGCTGTTTTTT.

This chain links TRBV5-4 with TRBJ2-2; TRBD1 matches 8 bases. In germline, CDR1 is SGHNT, CDR2 YYREEE (reference sequence). The CDR3 is made up of 15 amino acids. Trimming removed 4 bases from V and 0 bases from J; junction bases left unmatched: 2. This CDR3 is CASSRDRSNTGELFF. In DNA form, the CDR3 reads TGTGCCAGCAGCCGGGACAGGTCGAACACCGGGGAGCTGTTTTTT.

The chain links TRBV5-1 to TRBJ2-5; D may be TRBD2 (6 bases). The CDR3 totals 13 residues. V lost 0 bases and J lost 5, with 8 bases in between. Germline loops: CDR1 SGHRS, CDR2 YFSETQ. The CDR3 loop is CASSLGAGETQYF. The CDR3 DNA reads as TGCGCCAGCAGCTTGGGTGCGGGGGAGACCCAGTACTTC.

This sequence joins TRBV7-2 and TRBJ1-6, with TRBD1 matching 9 bases. The V gene's germline CDR1 is SGHTA and CDR2 FQGNSA. The CDR3 is 18 amino acids. Trimming removed 4 bases from V and 8 bases from J; junction bases left unmatched: 15. In DNA, the CDR3 is TGTGCCAGCAGCTCAACCGGGACAGGGATGGCATCGGATTCACCCCTCCACTTT. Residues: CASSSTGTGMASDSPLHF.

This chain joins TRBV5-1 and TRBJ2-5; D not resolved. The CDR3 spans 13 residues. Trimming cost V 0 bases and J 5 bases, with 8 bases left between them. Germline V gives CDR1 SGHRS, CDR2 YFSETQ. CDR3 coding DNA: TGCGCCAGCAGCTTGGTCTTTTCTGAGACCCAGTACTTC. It codes for CASSLVFSETQYF.

The chain recombines TRBV6-5 with TRBJ1-1; 8 bases agree with TRBD1. This CDR3 region has 13 residues. The V gene's germline CDR1 is MNHEY and CDR2 SVGAGI. Trimming removed 7 bases from V and 6 bases from J; junction bases left unmatched: 7. CDR3 amino acids: CASNRDRLSEAFF. In DNA, the CDR3 is TGTGCCAGCAATCGGGACAGGCTCTCTGAAGCTTTCTTT.

The V call is TRBV19, the J call TRBJ2-3; 7 positions match TRBD2. The trim removed 11 bases at V and 1 base at J, leaving 12 bases unmatched. CDR1 is LNHDA, CDR2 SQIVND, per germline (reference sequence). The CDR3 has 15 residues. The CDR3 here is CAAKGREGGTDTQYF. The DNA of the CDR3 is TGTGCCGCAAAGGGGAGGGAAGGGGGCACAGATACGCAGTATTTT.

As concerns this clone: Other DNA sequences of this sample code for an identical CDR3. The chain has TRBV18 and TRBJ2-2, with D uncertain. The germline V gene encodes CDR1 KGHSH and CDR2 LQKENI. CDR3 length: 14 residues. V was clipped by 3 bases and J by 1 base, with 6 bases between them. The CDR3 is CASSPGQNTGELFF. The CDR3 DNA is TGTGCCAGCTCACCTGGGCAGAACACCGGGGAGCTGTTTTTT. The complete variable domain, with remaining parts taken from reference TRBV18 and TRBJ2-2, reads NAGVMQNPRHLVRRRGQEARLRCSPMKGHSHVYWYRQLPEEGLKFMVYLQKENIIDESGMPKERFSAEFPKEGPSILRIQQVVRGDSAAYFCASSPGQNTGELFFGEGSRLTVL.

The V and J genes are TRBV6-1 and TRBJ2-7; 11 nucleotides line up with TRBD2. V dropped 11 bases and J dropped 3; count of bases not matched to a gene: 6. Germline-derived CDR1 and CDR2 are MNHNS and SASEGT. The CDR3 contains 13 residues. The CDR3 here is CAAGLAAFYEQYF. Written as DNA, the CDR3 is TGTGCCGCGGGACTAGCGGCCTTCTACGAGCAGTACTTC.

The V call is TRBV29-1, the J call TRBJ1-1; no reliable D call. V was shortened by 6 bases and J by 3 bases, with 23 bases between the two germline ends. The V gene's germline CDR1 is SQVTM and CDR2 ANQGSEA. This CDR3 has 16 amino acids. CDR3 nucleotides: TGCAGCGTCGCTGAGGACGGGGATTACGGTCACACTGAAGCTTTCTTT. It yields the protein CSVAEDGDYGHTEAFF.

V is TRBV13 and J is TRBJ2-7; possibly TRBD2 for D (7 bases). This CDR3 region has 12 residues. Germline V gene lookup returns CDR1 PRHDT and CDR2 FYEKMQ (reference sequence). V was pared by 11 bases and J by 0 bases, with 11 bases between. This CDR3 is CAVRGGSYEQYF. The CDR3, as DNA: TGTGCCGTTAGGGGGGGCTCCTACGAGCAGTACTTC.

The rearrangement uses TRBV28 and TRBJ2-1, with D perhaps matching TRBD2 (6 bases). The CDR3 has 13 amino acids. Germline CDR1 reads MDHEN; CDR2 reads SYDVKM. The V and J ends lost 8 bases and 3 bases respectively, with 11 bases between them. The CDR3 loop is CASESGFYNEQFF. The DNA of the CDR3 is TGTGCCAGCGAGAGCGGGTTCTACAATGAGCAGTTCTTC.

The rearrangement uses TRBV5-1 and TRBJ1-2; no firm D call. Germline CDR1 SGHRS, CDR2 YFSETQ. The germline V and J ends were trimmed by 3 bases and 5 bases, with 5 bases remaining between them. The CDR3 sequence is 11 residues long. The CDR3 is CASSSEYGYTF. CDR3 bases: TGCGCCAGCAGCTCGGAGTATGGCTACACCTTC.

The V gene is TRBV27, the J gene TRBJ2-3; D perhaps matches TRBD2 (6 bases). CDR3 length equals 15 residues. V gave up 2 bases and J gave up 3 bases, with 12 bases separating them. Germline-derived CDR1 and CDR2 are MNHEY and SMNVEV (reference sequence). CDR3 sequence reads: CASSLNGGPTDTQYF. The CDR3 region has the DNA TGTGCCAGCAGTTTAAACGGAGGGCCTACAGATACGCAGTATTTT.

The chain couples TRBV21-1 to TRBJ2-7; whether TRBD1, the table's D call, matches the DNA was not checked. TRBV21-1 is labeled a pseudogene. The CDR3 length is 16 residues. CDR3 nucleotides: TGTGCCAGCAGCAAAAACCGCGTTGGGGCGTCGTACGAGCAGTACTTC. As protein: CASSKNRVGASYEQYF.

The chain recombines TRBV6-6 with TRBJ2-7; D ambiguous. Germline V gene data show CDR1 as MNHNY and CDR2 as SVGAGI (reference sequence). This CDR3 has 12 amino acids. V lost 5 bases and J 7 bases, leaving 12 bases between the germline ends. For the CDR3, the DNA is TGTGCCAGCAGTGACGTGTCGGGTGAGCAGTACTTC. This translates into CASSDVSGEQYF.

The J gene is TRBJ2-3, the V gene TRBV2; a weak D match, TRBD2 (7 bases). Deletions cut 7 bases from V and 9 bases from J, with 14 bases between. Germline V gives CDR1 SNHLY, CDR2 FYNNEI. The CDR3 contains 12 residues. CDR3 nucleotide sequence: TGTGCCAGCACCAGGGAGGGGGAGACGCAGTATTTT. It is translated as CASTREGETQYF.

The gene calls are TRBV5-6 and TRBJ2-5, with TRBD2 identical over 13 bases. The better agreement between TRBJ2-7 and the DNA end casts doubt on the J call. The germline CDR1 and CDR2 sequences are SGHDT and YYEEEE. The CDR3 runs to 15 residues. The CDR3 loop reads CASSFRTSGSYEQYF. CDR3 in DNA: TGTGCCAGCAGCTTCCGGACTAGCGGGAGCTACGAGCAGTACTTC.

This sequence joins TRBV7-8 and TRBJ1-2, with D perhaps matching TRBD1 (5 bases). The CDR3 loop spans 14 amino acids. V was trimmed by 2 bases and J by 3 bases, leaving 10 bases between them. Germline V gene sequence: CDR1 SGHVS, CDR2 FQNEAQ. The CDR3: CASSLTGDHYGYTF. The CDR3 DNA sequence: TGTGCCAGCAGCTTAACAGGAGACCACTATGGCTACACCTTC.

Worth noting for this clone: This specimen includes other DNA sequences encoding the same CDR3. The rearrangement links TRBV6-6 to TRBJ2-2, with a tentative D call TRBD2 (6 bases). The CDR3 spans 11 residues. Germline lookup yields CDR1 MNHNY and CDR2 SVGAGI (reference sequence). Trimming pared 3 bases from V and 15 bases from J, leaving 11 bases between. CDR3 DNA sequence: TGTGCCAGCAGTTATTTTGGGGGGTTGTTTTTT. Its protein is CASSYFGGLFF.

The chain carries TRBV6-1 and TRBJ2-7, with 8 nucleotides matching TRBD2. The junction had 4 bases not matched to a gene; V was cut back by 7 bases and J by 5 bases. Germline CDR1 is MNHNS and CDR2 is SASEGT. CDR3 size: 12 residues. For the CDR3, the DNA is TGTGCCAGCAAGCCTAGCGGGCACGAGCAGTACTTC. Translated: CASKPSGHEQYF.

The chain couples TRBV7-9 to TRBJ2-5; 11 bases match TRBD2. The J call may be incorrect, as the DNA end agrees better with TRBJ2-7. The germline gives CDR1 SEHNR, CDR2 FQNEAQ (reference sequence). The CDR3 consists of 18 residues. The DNA for the CDR3 is TGTGCCAGCAGCTTATCCCCTAGCGGGAGGACATTATTGGTCGAGCAGTACTTC. The encoded protein is CASSLSPSGRTLLVEQYF.

The rearrangement joins TRBV5-4 to TRBJ2-5, with TRBD2 identical over 15 bases. This CDR3 comprises 16 residues. Germline trimming cut 4 bases from V and 5 bases from J; bases unmatched to any gene: 6. Looked up from germline, CDR1 is SGHNT and CDR2 is YYREEE (reference sequence). The CDR3 protein is CASSTGTSGRIETQYF. The CDR3 bases are TGTGCCAGCAGCACCGGGACTAGCGGGAGGATTGAGACCCAGTACTTC.

A remark on this clone: An end of the junction differs from the germline gene, which may be a read error. This chain joins TRBV7-9 and TRBJ2-1; 12 bases match TRBD2. The CDR3 totals 18 residues. The germline V gene encodes CDR1 SEHNR and CDR2 FQNEAQ (reference sequence). CDR3 protein: CASILRLAGESRYNEQFF. DNA of the CDR3: TGTGCCAGCATCTTAAGACTAGCGGGGGAGAGTCGGTACAATGAGCAGTTCTTC.

The V gene is TRBV6-5, the J gene TRBJ1-2; 8 nucleotides match TRBD1. V trimming: 5 bases; J trimming: 5 bases; junction bases outside the gene matches: 7. The CDR3 consists of 14 residues. Looked up from germline, CDR1 is MNHEY and CDR2 is SVGAGI. The CDR3 reads CASSDRGLRYGYTF. The CDR3 DNA is TGTGCCAGCAGTGACAGGGGCCTAAGATATGGCTACACCTTC.

The chain recombines TRBV6-6 with TRBJ2-3; maybe TRBD1 (6 bases). Germline V gives CDR1 MNHNY, CDR2 SVGAGI (reference sequence). This CDR3 has 15 amino acids. Trimming cost V 2 bases and J 4 bases, with 13 bases left between them. CDR3 DNA: TGTGCCAGCAGTTACCTACAGGGAATTCCAGATACGCAGTATTTT. It codes for CASSYLQGIPDTQYF.

The V call is TRBV7-8, the J call TRBJ1-3; 9 bases agree with TRBD1. The CDR3 runs to 19 residues. Germline V gives CDR1 SGHVS, CDR2 FQNEAQ. V shed 5 bases, J shed 2 bases, and the junction held 16 bases outside the gene matches. The CDR3 loop is CASSQDPGQGEATGNTIYF. DNA for the CDR3: TGTGCCAGCAGCCAAGACCCGGGACAGGGAGAAGCTACTGGAAACACCATATATTTT.